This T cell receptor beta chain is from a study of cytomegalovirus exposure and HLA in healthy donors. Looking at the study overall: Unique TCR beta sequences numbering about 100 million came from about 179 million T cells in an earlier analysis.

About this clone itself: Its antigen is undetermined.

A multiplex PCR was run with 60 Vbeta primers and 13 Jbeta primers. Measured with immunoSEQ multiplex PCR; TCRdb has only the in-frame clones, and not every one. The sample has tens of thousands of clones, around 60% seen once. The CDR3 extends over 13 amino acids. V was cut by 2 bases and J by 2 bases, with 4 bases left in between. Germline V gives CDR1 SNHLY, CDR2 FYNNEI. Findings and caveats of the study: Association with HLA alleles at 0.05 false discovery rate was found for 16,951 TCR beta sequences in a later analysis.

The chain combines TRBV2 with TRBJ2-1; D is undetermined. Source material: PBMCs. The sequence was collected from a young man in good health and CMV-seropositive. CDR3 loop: CASSENTYNEQFF. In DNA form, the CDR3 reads TGTGCCAGCAGTGAAAATACCTACAATGAGCAGTTCTTC.